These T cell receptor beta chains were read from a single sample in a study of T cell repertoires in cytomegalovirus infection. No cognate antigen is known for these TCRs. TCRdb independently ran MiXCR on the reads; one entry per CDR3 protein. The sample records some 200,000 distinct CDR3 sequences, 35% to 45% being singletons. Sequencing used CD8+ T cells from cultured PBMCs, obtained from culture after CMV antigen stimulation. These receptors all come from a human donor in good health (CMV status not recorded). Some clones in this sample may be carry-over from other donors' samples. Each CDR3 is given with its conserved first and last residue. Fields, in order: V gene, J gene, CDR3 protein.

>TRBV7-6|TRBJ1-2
CASSLGYMGYTF
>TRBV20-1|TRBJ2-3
CSARALAGATDTQYF
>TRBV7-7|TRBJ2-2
CASSTQGSGELFF
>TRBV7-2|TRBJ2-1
CASSLGDKPYNEQFF
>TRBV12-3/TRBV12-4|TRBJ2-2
CASSPSGMAGELFF
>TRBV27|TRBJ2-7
CASSPQGAFYEQYF
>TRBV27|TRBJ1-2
CASSFWTGEGGYTF
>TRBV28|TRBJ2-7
CASSPRERGAREQYF
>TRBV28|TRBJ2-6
CASRNTVRGANVLTF
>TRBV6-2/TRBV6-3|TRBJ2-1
CASSYSNQGKNEQFF
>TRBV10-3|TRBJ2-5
CAISESGETQYF
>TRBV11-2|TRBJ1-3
CASSALRASGNTIYF
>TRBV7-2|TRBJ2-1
CASSLRGIQIAPDNEQFF
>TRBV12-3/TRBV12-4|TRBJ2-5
CASSSGLDFIQETQYF
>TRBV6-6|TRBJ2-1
CASGPLGAGGSFNEQFF
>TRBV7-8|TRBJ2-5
CASSVGLAGEETQYF
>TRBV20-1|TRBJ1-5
CSANQLGGDQPQHF
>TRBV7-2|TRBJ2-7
CASSRTSGASSYEQYF
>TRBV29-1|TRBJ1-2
CSVVIRPYYGYTF
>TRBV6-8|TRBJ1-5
CACSGIQGDNQPQHF
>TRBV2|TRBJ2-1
CASSLPTSGATYNEQFF
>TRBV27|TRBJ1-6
CASSLSYPESSYNSPLHF
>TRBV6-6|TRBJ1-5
CASRSGTGTGVQPQHF
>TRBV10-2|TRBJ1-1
CASSEKRGVAEAFF
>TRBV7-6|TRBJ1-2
CASSLSAGFGGNYGYTF
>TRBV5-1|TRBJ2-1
CASSLGGTLYNEQFF
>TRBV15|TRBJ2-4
CATMASEAKNIQYF
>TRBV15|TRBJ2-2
CATSNDRATGELFF
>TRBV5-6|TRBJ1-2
CASIPQADEANYGYTF
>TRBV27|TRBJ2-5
CASSSLEAGGLGETQYF
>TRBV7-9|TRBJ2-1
CASSLVGRDNEQFF
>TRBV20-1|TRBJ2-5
CSASPTGIVTKTQYF
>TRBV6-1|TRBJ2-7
CASSEWGRIYEQYF
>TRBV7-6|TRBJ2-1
CASSLANGFNTYNEQFF
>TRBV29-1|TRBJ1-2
CSAEGGNGYTF
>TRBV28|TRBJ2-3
CASSLYTGTSRDTQYF
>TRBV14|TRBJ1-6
CASSQNTEVTLHF
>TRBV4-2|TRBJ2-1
CASSPDRDEQFF
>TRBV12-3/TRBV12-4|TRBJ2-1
CASSLRQGSDEQFF
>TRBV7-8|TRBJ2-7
CASSLAVGTSGSDEQYF
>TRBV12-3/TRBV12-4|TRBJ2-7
CAITGQGTGYEQYF
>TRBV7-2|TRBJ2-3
CASSTTAPRQYF
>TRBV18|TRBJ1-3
CASSFDNSGNTIYF
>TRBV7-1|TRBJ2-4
CASSFPGGPKNIQYF
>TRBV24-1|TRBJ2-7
CATSDLRTVSEQYF
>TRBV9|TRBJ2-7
CASSVDDYTYEQYF
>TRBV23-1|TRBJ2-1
CASSQYDMDEQFF
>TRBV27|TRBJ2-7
CASTSHRTATYEQYF
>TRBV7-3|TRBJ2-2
CASSLRGQGAPLLTGELFF
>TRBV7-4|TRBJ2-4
CASSSDREGLSKNIQYF
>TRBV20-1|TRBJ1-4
CSASGTAETEKLFF
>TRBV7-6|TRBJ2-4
CASSPTSGSFINIQYF
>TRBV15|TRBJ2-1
CATSRSLPGGIMEDEQFF